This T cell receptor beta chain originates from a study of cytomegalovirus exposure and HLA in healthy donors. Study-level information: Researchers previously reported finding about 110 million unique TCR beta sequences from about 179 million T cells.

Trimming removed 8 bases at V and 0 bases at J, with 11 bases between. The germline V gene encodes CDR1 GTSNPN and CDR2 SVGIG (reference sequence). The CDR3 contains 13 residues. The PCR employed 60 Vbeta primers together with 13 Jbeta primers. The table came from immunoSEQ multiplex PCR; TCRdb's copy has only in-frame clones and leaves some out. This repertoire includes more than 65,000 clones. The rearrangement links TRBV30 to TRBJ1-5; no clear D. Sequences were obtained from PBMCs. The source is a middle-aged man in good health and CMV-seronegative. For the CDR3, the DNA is TGTGCCCATTCCCCCCATAGCAATCAGCCCCAGCATTTT. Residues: CAHSPHSNQPQHF. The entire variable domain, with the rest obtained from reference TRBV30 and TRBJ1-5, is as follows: SQTIHQWPATLVQPVGSPLSLECTVEGTSNPNLYWYRQAAGRGLQLLFYSVGIGQISSEVPQNLSASRPQDRQFILSSKKLLLSDSGFYLCAHSPHSNQPQHFGDGTRLSIL.